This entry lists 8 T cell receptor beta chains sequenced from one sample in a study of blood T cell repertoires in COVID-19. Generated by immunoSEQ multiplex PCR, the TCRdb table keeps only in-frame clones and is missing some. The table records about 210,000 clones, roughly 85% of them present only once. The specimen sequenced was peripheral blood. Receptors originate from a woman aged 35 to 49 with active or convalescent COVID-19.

Here the CDR3 DNA reads TGTGCCTGGAGTGCGGGAGGGTCCGGAGATACGCAGTATTTT. Translation gives CAWSAGGSGDTQYF. The chain joins TRBV30 to TRBJ2-3; 8 nucleotides align to TRBD2. Unmatched junction bases numbered 5, after V lost 1 base and J lost 5 bases. Germline V gives CDR1 GTSNPN, CDR2 SVGIG (reference sequence). The CDR3 length is 14 residues.

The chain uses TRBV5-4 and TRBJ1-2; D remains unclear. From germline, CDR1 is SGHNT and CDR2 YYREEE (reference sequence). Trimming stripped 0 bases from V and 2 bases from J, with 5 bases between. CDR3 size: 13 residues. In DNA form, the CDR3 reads TGTGCCAGCAGCTTGGTTGTAAACTATGGCTACACCTTC. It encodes CASSLVVNYGYTF.

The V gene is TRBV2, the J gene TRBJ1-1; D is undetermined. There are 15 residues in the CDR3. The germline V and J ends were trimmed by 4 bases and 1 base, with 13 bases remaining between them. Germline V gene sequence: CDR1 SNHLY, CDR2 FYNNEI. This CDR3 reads CASSGPRGPNTEAFF. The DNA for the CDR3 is TGTGCCAGCAGTGGTCCCCGCGGGCCGAACACTGAAGCTTTCTTT.

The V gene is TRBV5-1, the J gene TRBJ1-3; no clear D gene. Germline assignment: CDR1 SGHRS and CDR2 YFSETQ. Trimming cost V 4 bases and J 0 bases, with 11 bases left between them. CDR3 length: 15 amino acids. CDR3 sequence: CASSVDGSSGNTIYF. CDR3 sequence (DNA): TGCGCCAGCAGCGTGGACGGGAGCTCTGGAAACACCATATATTTT.

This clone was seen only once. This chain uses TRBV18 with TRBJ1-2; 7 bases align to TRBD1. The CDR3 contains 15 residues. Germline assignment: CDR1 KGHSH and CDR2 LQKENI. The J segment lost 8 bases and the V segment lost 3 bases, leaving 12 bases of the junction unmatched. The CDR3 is CASSPQDNRGRGYTF. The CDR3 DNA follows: TGTGCCAGCTCACCCCAAGACAACAGGGGTCGGGGCTACACCTTC. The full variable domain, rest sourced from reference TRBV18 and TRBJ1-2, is NAGVMQNPRHLVRRRGQEARLRCSPMKGHSHVYWYRQLPEEGLKFMVYLQKENIIDESGMPKERFSAEFPKEGPSILRIQQVVRGDSAAYFCASSPQDNRGRGYTFGSGTRLTVV.

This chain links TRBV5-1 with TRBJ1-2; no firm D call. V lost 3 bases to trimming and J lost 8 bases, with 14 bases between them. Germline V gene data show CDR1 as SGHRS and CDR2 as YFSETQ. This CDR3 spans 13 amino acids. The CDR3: CASSSQAPGGYTF. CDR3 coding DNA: TGCGCCAGCAGCTCTCAGGCGCCGGGAGGCTACACCTTC.

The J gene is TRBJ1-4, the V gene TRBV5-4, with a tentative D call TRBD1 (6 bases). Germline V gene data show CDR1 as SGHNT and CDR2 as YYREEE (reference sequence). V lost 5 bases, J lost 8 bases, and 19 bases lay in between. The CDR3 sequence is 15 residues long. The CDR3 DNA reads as TGTGCCAGCAGTGGCGAAGGGGGGGCTAGGGAAAAACTGTTTTTT. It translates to CASSGEGGAREKLFF.

In DNA form, the CDR3 reads TGTGCCAGCAGCTTGATTACTAGCGGGAGTCAGAATGAGCAGTTCTTC. This translates into CASSLITSGSQNEQFF. V and J are TRBV5-6 and TRBJ2-1, with 11 bases matching TRBD2. This CDR3 has 16 amino acids. Trimming cost V 1 base and J 7 bases; bases outside gene matches: 7. CDR1 and CDR2 from the germline V gene are SGHDT and YYEEEE.